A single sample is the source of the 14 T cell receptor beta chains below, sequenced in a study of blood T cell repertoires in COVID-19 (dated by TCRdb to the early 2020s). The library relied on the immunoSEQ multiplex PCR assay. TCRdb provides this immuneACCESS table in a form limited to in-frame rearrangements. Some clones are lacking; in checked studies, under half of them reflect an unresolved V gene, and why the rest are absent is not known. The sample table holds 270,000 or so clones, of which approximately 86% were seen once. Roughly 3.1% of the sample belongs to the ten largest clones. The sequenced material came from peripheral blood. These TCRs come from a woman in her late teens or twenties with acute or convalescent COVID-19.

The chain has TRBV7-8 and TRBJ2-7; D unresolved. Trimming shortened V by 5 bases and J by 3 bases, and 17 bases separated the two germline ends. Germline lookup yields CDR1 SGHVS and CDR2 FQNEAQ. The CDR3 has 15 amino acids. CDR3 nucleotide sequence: TGTGCCAGCAGCATACACTACGCATCGAACTACGAGCAGTACTTC. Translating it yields CASSIHYASNYEQYF.

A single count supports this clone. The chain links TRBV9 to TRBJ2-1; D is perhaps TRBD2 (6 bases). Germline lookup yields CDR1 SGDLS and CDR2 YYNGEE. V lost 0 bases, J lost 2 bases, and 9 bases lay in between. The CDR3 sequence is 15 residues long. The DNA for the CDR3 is TGTGCCAGCAGCGTAGTTAGCGGAACCTACAATGAGCAGTTCTTC. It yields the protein CASSVVSGTYNEQFF.

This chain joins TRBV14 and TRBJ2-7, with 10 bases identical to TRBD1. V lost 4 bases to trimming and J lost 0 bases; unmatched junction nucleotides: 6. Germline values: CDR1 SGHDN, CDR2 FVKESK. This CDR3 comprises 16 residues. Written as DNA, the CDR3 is TGTGCCAGCAGCCGGGACAGGGGACGACTCTCCTACGAGCAGTACTTC. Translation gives CASSRDRGRLSYEQYF. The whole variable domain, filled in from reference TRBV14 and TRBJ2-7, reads EAGVTQFPSHSVIEKGQTVTLRCDPISGHDNLYWYRRVMGKEIKFLLHFVKESKQDESGMPNNRFLAERTGGTYSTLKVQPAELEDSGVYFCASSRDRGRLSYEQYFGPGTRLTVT.

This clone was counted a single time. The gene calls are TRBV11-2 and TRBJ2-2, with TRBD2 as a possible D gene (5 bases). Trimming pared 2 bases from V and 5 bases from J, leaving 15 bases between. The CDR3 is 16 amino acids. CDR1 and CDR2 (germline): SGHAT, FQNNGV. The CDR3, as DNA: TGTGCCAGCAGCTTAATTGAGGGTTTCGGGACCGGGGAGCTGTTTTTT. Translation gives CASSLIEGFGTGELFF.

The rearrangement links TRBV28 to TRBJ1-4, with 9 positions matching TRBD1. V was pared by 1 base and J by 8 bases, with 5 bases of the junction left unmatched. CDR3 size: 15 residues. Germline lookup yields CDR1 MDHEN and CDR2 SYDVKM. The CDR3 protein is CASSLFTGGKEKLFF. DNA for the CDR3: TGTGCCAGCAGTTTATTCACAGGGGGCAAGGAAAAACTGTTTTTT.

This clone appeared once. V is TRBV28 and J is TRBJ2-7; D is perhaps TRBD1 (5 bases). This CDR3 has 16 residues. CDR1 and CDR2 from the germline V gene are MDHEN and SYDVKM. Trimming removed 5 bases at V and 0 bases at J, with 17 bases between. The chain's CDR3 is CASSGRPPGISYEQYF. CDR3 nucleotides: TGTGCCAGCAGTGGAAGGCCGCCAGGGATCTCCTACGAGCAGTACTTC.

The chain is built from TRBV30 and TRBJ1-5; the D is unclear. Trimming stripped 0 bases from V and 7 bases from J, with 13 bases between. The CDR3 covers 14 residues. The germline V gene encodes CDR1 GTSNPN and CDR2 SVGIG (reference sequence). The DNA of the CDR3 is TGTGCCTGGAGTGTAGGTACGGGTTCGCAGCCCCAGCATTTT. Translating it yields CAWSVGTGSQPQHF.

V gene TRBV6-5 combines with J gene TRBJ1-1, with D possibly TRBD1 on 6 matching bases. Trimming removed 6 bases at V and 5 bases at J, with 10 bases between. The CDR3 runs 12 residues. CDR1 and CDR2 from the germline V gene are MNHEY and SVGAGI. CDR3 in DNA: TGTGCCAGCAGCCACAGGGTAACTGAAGCTTTCTTT. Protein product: CASSHRVTEAFF.

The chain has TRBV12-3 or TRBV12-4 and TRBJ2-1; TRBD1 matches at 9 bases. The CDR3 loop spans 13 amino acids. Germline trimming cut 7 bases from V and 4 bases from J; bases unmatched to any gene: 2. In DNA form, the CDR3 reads TGTGCCAGCACGGGACAGGGATACAATGAGCAGTTCTTC. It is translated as CASTGQGYNEQFF.

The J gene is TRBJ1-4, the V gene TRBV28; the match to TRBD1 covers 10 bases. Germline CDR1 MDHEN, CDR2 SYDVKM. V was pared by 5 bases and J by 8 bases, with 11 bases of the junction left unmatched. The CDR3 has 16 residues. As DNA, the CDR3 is TGTGCCAGCAGTCCTGGCGGGGGACAGGGGAGGGAAAAACTGTTTTTT. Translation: CASSPGGGQGREKLFF.

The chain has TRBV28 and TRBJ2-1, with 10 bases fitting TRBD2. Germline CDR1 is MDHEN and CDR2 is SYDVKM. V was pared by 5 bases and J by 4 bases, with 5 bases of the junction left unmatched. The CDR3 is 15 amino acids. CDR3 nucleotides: TGTGCCAGCAGTCCCGTGGGACTAGCGTACAATGAGCAGTTCTTC. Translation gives CASSPVGLAYNEQFF.

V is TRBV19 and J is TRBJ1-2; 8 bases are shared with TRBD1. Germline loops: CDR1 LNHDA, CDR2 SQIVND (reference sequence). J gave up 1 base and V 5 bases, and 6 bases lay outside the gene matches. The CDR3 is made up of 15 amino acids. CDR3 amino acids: CASSPKQGVNYGYTF. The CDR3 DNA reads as TGTGCCAGTAGTCCAAAACAGGGGGTTAACTATGGCTACACCTTC.

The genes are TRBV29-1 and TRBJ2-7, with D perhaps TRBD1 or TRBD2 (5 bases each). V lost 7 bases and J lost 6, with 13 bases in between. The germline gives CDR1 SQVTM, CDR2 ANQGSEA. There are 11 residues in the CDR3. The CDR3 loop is CSGGRSGEQYF. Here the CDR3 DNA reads TGCAGCGGGGGACGGAGTGGCGAGCAGTACTTC.

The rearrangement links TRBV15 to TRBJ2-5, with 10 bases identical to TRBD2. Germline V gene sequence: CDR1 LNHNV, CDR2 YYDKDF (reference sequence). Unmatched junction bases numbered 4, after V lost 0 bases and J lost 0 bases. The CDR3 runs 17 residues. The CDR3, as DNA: TGTGCCACCAGCAGAGATCTCGGACTAGCGGACCAAGAGACCCAGTACTTC. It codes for CATSRDLGLADQETQYF.